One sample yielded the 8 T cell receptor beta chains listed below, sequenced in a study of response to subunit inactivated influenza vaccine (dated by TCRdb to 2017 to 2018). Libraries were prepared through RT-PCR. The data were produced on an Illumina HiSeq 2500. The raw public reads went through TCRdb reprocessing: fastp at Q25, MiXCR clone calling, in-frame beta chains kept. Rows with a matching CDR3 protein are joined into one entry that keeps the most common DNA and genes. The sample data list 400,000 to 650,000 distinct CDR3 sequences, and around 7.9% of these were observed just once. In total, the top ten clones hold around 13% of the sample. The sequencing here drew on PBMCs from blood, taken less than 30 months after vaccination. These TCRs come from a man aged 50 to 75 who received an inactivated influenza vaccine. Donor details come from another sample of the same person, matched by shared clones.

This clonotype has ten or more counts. CDR3 coding DNA: TGCAGCGTTGATGCAGGTGGAGGAGTAGGGGAGACCCAGTACTTC. This sequence encodes CSVDAGGGVGETQYF. This chain links TRBV29-1 with TRBJ2-5; D possibly corresponds to TRBD2 (5 bases). From germline, CDR1 is SQVTM and CDR2 ANQGSEA. The CDR3 sequence is 15 residues long. Trimming pared 3 bases from V and 5 bases from J, leaving 19 bases between.

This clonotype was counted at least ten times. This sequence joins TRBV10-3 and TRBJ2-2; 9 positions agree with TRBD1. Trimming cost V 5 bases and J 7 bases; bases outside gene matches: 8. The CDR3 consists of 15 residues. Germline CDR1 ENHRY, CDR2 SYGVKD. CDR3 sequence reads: CAISPGQGTGGELFF. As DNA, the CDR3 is TGTGCCATCAGTCCGGGACAGGGTACCGGCGGGGAGCTGTTTTTT.

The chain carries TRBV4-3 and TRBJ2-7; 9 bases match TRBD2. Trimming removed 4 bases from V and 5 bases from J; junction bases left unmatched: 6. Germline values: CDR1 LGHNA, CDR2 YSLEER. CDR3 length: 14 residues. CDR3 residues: CASSLGTSSHEQYF. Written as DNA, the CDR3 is TGCGCCAGCAGCCTAGGGACTAGCAGCCACGAGCAGTACTTC.

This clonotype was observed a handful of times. The CDR3 DNA reads TGCGCCAGCAGCTTGAGGACAGTGGGTAGCGCTGAAGCTTTCTTT. This encodes CASSLRTVGSAEAFF. J is TRBJ1-1 and V is TRBV5-1, with D maybe TRBD1 (6 bases). Per germline, CDR1 SGHRS and CDR2 YFSETQ. Trimming stripped 1 base from V and 6 bases from J, with 16 bases between. The CDR3 runs 15 residues. The full variable domain, completed using reference TRBV5-1 and TRBJ1-1, is KAGVTQTPRYLIKTRGQQVTLSCSPISGHRSVSWYQQTPGQGLQFLFEYFSETQRNKGNFPGRFSGRQFSNSRSEMNVSTLELGDSALYLCASSLRTVGSAEAFFGQGTRLTVV.

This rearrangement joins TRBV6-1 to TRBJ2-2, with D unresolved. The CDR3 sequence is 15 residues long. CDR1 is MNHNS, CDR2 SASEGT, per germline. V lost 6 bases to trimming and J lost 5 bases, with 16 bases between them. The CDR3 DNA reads TGTGCCAGCAGCCCTTCCCGAAGCGCTACCGGGGAGCTGTTTTTT. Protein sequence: CASSPSRSATGELFF.

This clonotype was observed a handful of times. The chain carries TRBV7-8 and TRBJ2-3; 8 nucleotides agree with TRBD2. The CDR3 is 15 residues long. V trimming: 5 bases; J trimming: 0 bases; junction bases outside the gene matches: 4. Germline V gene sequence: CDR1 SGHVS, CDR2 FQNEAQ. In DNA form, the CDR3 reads TGTGCCAGCAGCAAACTAGCGGCTAGCACAGATACGCAGTATTTT. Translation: CASSKLAASTDTQYF.

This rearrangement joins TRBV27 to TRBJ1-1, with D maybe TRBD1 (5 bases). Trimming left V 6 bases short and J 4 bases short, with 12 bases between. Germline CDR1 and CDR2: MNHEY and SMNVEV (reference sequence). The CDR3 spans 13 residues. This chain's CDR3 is CASRLGGSTEAFF. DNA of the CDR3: TGTGCCAGCAGACTCGGGGGGAGCACTGAAGCTTTCTTT.

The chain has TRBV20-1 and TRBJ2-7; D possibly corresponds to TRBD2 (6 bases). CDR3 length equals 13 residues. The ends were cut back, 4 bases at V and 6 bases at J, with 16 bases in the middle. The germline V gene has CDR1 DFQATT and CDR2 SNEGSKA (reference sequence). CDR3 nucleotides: TGCAGTGCTATTAGGGACTTCAACCTCGAGCAGTACTTC. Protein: CSAIRDFNLEQYF.